This entry lists 13 T cell receptor beta chains sequenced from one sample in a study of vaccination effects on CD4 cells after COVID-19 (dated by TCRdb to between 2021 and 2024). Libraries were made using the immunoSEQ multiplex PCR assay. The table was pulled from immuneACCESS by TCRdb, which kept in-frame rearrangements only. Such tables lose some clones; where checked, under half of the loss comes from unresolved V genes, and the rest has no known cause. This sample gives 50,000 to 60,000 clones in total; 60% to 85% of them show up just once. Clones ranked in the top ten supply around 3.3% of the sample. After about 9 days of culture, CD4+ T cells were isolated with the EasySep CD4+ T cell isolation kit. For these TCRs, the target antigens are not known. The material sequenced was CD4+ T cells from PBMCs cultured without peptide, taken before COVID-19 vaccination. Receptors originate from a human donor who received a COVID-19 vaccine.

In this sample, this clone turned up once. This chain connects TRBV19 to TRBJ2-2; 7 positions match TRBD1. The germline CDR1 and CDR2 sequences are LNHDA and SQIVND (reference sequence). With 3 bases clipped from V and 0 bases from J, the junction kept 4 bases outside the gene matches. This CDR3 comprises 16 residues. The CDR3 loop reads CASSMWDSANTGELFF. The CDR3 nucleotides are TGTGCCAGTAGTATGTGGGACAGCGCGAACACCGGGGAGCTGTTTTTT.

The V and J genes are TRBV5-1 and TRBJ2-3; 13 nucleotides align to TRBD2. CDR1 is SGHRS, CDR2 YFSETQ, per germline. The V segment lost 4 bases and the J segment 0 bases; nucleotides outside the gene matches: 2. The CDR3 runs to 16 residues. Here the CDR3 DNA reads TGCGCCAGCAGCCTGACTAGCGGGGGGAGCACAGATACGCAGTATTTT. It is translated as CASSLTSGGSTDTQYF.

This chain links TRBV6-5 with TRBJ1-2; 7 bases agree with TRBD1. The J segment lost 4 bases and the V segment lost 8 bases, leaving 7 bases of the junction unmatched. This CDR3 is built from 13 residues. CDR1 MNHEY and CDR2 SVGAGI come from the germline V gene. CDR3 sequence (DNA): TGTGCCAGCTATTTTCGGACAGGCTATGGCTACACCTTC. It translates to CASYFRTGYGYTF.

CDR3 sequence reads: CASRETGKNYGYTF. In DNA, the CDR3 is TGCGCCAGCAGAGAAACAGGAAAAAACTATGGCTACACCTTC. The chain employs TRBV10-2 and TRBJ1-2; a weak D match, TRBD1 (5 bases). The CDR3 totals 14 residues. CDR1 is WSHSY and CDR2 is SAAADI in the germline V gene. V dropped 6 bases and J dropped 2 bases, with 13 bases sitting between them.

A single count supports this clone. The chain uses TRBV11-3 and TRBJ2-3; D gene unclear. Trimming took 5 bases from V and 5 from J, leaving 11 bases between them. The CDR3 has 13 amino acids. From germline, CDR1 is SGHNT and CDR2 YENEEA. CDR3 protein: CASSDREGDTQYF. The CDR3 DNA follows: TGTGCCAGCAGCGACCGTGAAGGAGATACGCAGTATTTT.

This clone was counted between two and nine times. The CDR3 coding sequence is TGCGCCAGCAGCCAATATCAAGGGGACACTGAAGCTTTCTTT. Its protein is CASSQYQGDTEAFF. The J gene is TRBJ1-1, the V gene TRBV4-3; D perhaps matches TRBD1 (5 bases). The V gene's germline CDR1 is LGHNA and CDR2 YSLEER. V lost 2 bases, J lost 3 bases, and 10 bases lay in between. The CDR3 has 14 residues.

This chain connects TRBV6-5 to TRBJ2-5, with D unclear. Germline-derived CDR1 and CDR2 are MNHEY and SVGAGI. V lost 4 bases and J lost 5, with 11 bases in between. This CDR3 is 13 amino acids long. The CDR3 region is CASSWVSGETQYF. The CDR3 DNA sequence: TGTGCCAGCAGTTGGGTGTCCGGGGAGACCCAGTACTTC.

The genes are TRBV7-2 and TRBJ1-4; D might be TRBD1 (5 bases). The V end was cut by 1 base, the J end by 7 bases, with 10 bases between. This CDR3 is built from 14 residues. Germline CDR1 SGHTA, CDR2 FQGNSA. This CDR3 is CASSLGGDPEKLFF. CDR3 in DNA: TGTGCCAGCAGCTTAGGGGGGGATCCTGAAAAACTGTTTTTT.

This chain connects TRBV15 to TRBJ2-3; 11 nucleotides align to TRBD2. Germline values: CDR1 LNHNV, CDR2 YYDKDF (reference sequence). V dropped 4 bases and J dropped 5; count of bases not matched to a gene: 11. This CDR3 region has 17 residues. The CDR3: CATSIRLVAGGGDTQYF. The CDR3 nucleotides are TGTGCCACCAGCATACGACTAGTAGCGGGGGGGGGAGATACGCAGTATTTT.

V gene TRBV12-3 or TRBV12-4 combines with J gene TRBJ1-2; 7 bases are shared with TRBD1. The V gene end was trimmed by 3 bases and the J gene end by 4 bases; junction bases not matched to a gene: 2. The CDR3 runs to 13 residues. The CDR3 sequence: CASSFGTAYGYTF. DNA of the CDR3: TGTGCCAGCAGTTTTGGGACAGCCTATGGCTACACCTTC.

CDR3 loop: CASRGTGGAHEKLFF. The DNA of the CDR3 is TGTGCCAGCAGAGGTACAGGGGGCGCCCATGAAAAACTGTTTTTT. The chain has TRBV6-5 and TRBJ1-4; 9 bases line up with TRBD1. The germline CDR1 and CDR2 sequences are MNHEY and SVGAGI. The CDR3 sequence is 15 residues long. J lost 6 bases, V lost 6 bases, and 8 bases had no gene match.

The gene calls are TRBV6-4 and TRBJ1-1; perhaps TRBD1 as D (5 bases). V was trimmed by 4 bases and J by 4 bases, leaving 10 bases between them. The CDR3 loop spans 13 amino acids. Per the germline V gene, CDR1 is MRHNA and CDR2 is SNTAGT. For the CDR3, the DNA is TGTGCCAGCAGTGTCAGGGAGGGCACTGAAGCTTTCTTT. This encodes CASSVREGTEAFF.

The chain uses TRBV19 and TRBJ1-4; D gene unclear. The CDR3 is made up of 11 amino acids. Germline assignment: CDR1 LNHDA and CDR2 SQIVND (reference sequence). V was clipped by 7 bases and J by 3 bases, with 3 bases between them. The CDR3 DNA sequence: TGTGCCAGTATAGCTAATGAAAAACTGTTTTTT. Amino acid sequence: CASIANEKLFF.